What follows is one T cell receptor (beta chain) and its context. Its antigen is currently unknown. This entry comes from a study of a mutant IDH1 vaccine in newly diagnosed glioma. The wider study: Initiation of the vaccine course occurred 4-6 weeks after radiotherapy alone, or alongside temozolomide cycles. Of treated patients, approximately 62% were men and roughly 40% women, averaging around 42 years. Earlier therapy was either radiotherapy, temozolomide, or both, and most got both.

Here immunoSEQ multiplex PCR was the method, and the copy in TCRdb shows in-frame clones only, minus some. The sample contains tens of thousands of clones, about 81% of which appear only once. This CDR3 is 15 amino acids long. The V and J ends lost 6 bases and 5 bases respectively, with 14 bases between them. Germline V gene sequence: CDR1 MNHNS, CDR2 SASEGT. Time point in this sample: week 23, last vaccination. What each vaccine dose contained was 300 ug of mutant IDH1 20-mer peptide, accompanied by topical imiquimod. Tumors from donors were new WHO grade 3 or 4 IDH1-mutant astrocytomas with ATRX loss.

This chain connects TRBV6-1 to TRBJ1-6, with D possibly matching TRBD1 (6 bases). The sample was PBMCs, taken from a glioma patient whose treatment included an IDH1 peptide vaccine. This TCR was recovered from a woman aged 35 to 49 with glioma. Some clones in this sample may be carry-over from other donors' samples. The CDR3 sequence is CASSPNGQHNSPLHF. The CDR3 region has the DNA TGTGCCAGCAGCCCCAACGGACAGCATAATTCACCCCTCCACTTT.